Listed below are T cell receptor beta chains from one sample, sequenced in a study of blood T cell repertoires in COVID-19. Clones were read by immunoSEQ multiplex PCR, and TCRdb kept only the in-frame ones, dropping some. This sample carries roughly 250,000 clones, 82% of them seen once, and the ten largest clones take 9.5% to 15%. Sequencing input: peripheral blood. These receptors were taken from a woman aged 55-70 years with active or convalescent COVID-19. Each CDR3 is given with its conserved first and last residue. The order of the fields is V gene, J gene, CDR3 protein.

V: TRBV9; J: TRBJ1-1; CDR3: CASSVVPGGTEAFF
V: TRBV19; J: TRBJ2-3; CDR3: CASSLRGGWTDTQYF
V: TRBV7-2; J: TRBJ2-1; CDR3: CASSSPGLAAPSSYNEQFF
V: TRBV19; J: TRBJ1-2; CDR3: CASSIDLRTGRANYGYTF
V: TRBV2; J: TRBJ2-2; CDR3: CASKGQGGFGGELFF
V: TRBV7-3; J: TRBJ2-1; CDR3: CASSLMRVSYNEQFF
V: TRBV3-1/TRBV3-2; J: TRBJ2-3; CDR3: CASSTTGGGGRGTDTQYF
V: TRBV6-6; J: TRBJ1-5; CDR3: CASSYGDGGNQPQHF
V: TRBV30; J: TRBJ2-3; CDR3: CAWGGRLRGDTQYF
V: TRBV7-9; J: TRBJ1-5; CDR3: CASSLATGSNQPQHF
V: TRBV29-1; J: TRBJ1-2; CDR3: CSVELGQGGGYTF
V: TRBV13; J: TRBJ1-2; CDR3: CASSSRDRATINYGYTF
V: TRBV7-9; J: TRBJ1-4; CDR3: CASSLAAGFGEKLFF
V: TRBV2; J: TRBJ2-2; CDR3: CASSPLADTGELFF
V: TRBV5-1; J: TRBJ2-5; CDR3: CASSLPGETQYF
V: TRBV7-8; J: TRBJ1-4; CDR3: CASSLYGSFNEKLFF
V: TRBV7-3; J: TRBJ1-4; CDR3: CASSSPQGSQGELFF
V: TRBV7-9; J: TRBJ1-2; CDR3: CASSTPGGNYGYTF
V: TRBV18; J: TRBJ2-3; CDR3: CASSPPGMRDTQYF
V: TRBV19; J: TRBJ2-7; CDR3: CASSPVAGGYEQYF
V: TRBV7-2; J: TRBJ1-2; CDR3: CASSPEEGKGYGYTF
V: TRBV9; J: TRBJ2-7; CDR3: CASSVGTGGPYEQYF
V: TRBV21-1; J: TRBJ1-6; CDR3: CASKGRDRGLRSPLHF
V: TRBV12-3/TRBV12-4; J: TRBJ2-3; CDR3: CASSLVRNTQYF
V: TRBV4-1; J: TRBJ2-7; CDR3: CASSPRGGTSFHEQYF
V: TRBV5-1; J: TRBJ2-3; CDR3: CASSLFGDRATDTQYF
V: TRBV14; J: TRBJ1-6; CDR3: CASSQVQGTNSPLHF
V: TRBV19; J: TRBJ2-3; CDR3: CASSISAAHSTDTQYF